This entry lists 30 T cell receptor beta chains sequenced from one sample in a study of shared clonotypes between healthy human individuals. Sequencing used immunoSEQ multiplex PCR; TCRdb keeps in-frame clones, though not all of them. The sample comprises about 2.4 million clones, 80% to 95% of which are singletons, and 0.36% rests with the top ten. Sequencing was performed on naive CD4+ T cells from PBMCs. Subset meaning: CD45RA+ positively selected. Receptors originate from a man aged 18 to 29 in good health. Some clones in this sample may be carry-over from other donors' samples.

The chain is built from TRBV28 and TRBJ1-2; the D gene is possibly TRBD1 (5 bases). The CDR3 covers 14 residues. Trimming removed 6 bases at V and 4 bases at J, with 15 bases between. Germline CDR1 and CDR2: MDHEN and SYDVKM. DNA for the CDR3: TGTGCCAGCAGCCCGGAGCGGGGGAGCTATGGCTACACCTTC. It yields the protein CASSPERGSYGYTF.

The chain links TRBV2 to TRBJ2-7, with 9 bases identical to TRBD1. The CDR3 has 15 amino acids. Germline CDR1 reads SNHLY; CDR2 reads FYNNEI. V lost 5 bases to trimming and J lost 1 base; unmatched junction nucleotides: 6. CDR3 in DNA: TGTGCCAGCAGTACCCTGGGGACAGGGTCCTACGAGCAGTACTTC. This encodes CASSTLGTGSYEQYF.

This sequence joins TRBV10-1 and TRBJ2-3; 11 bases agree with TRBD2. CDR1 and CDR2 from the germline V gene are WNHNN and SYGVQD (reference sequence). V lost 8 bases to trimming and J lost 4 bases; unmatched junction nucleotides: 11. This CDR3 spans 16 amino acids. The CDR3 nucleotides are TGCGCCAGCTCCTCCTCAGCTAGCGGGAGGTCAGATACGCAGTATTTT. It yields the protein CASSSSASGRSDTQYF.

This clone came up once. Other nucleotide sequences in the sample specify the same CDR3. The V gene is TRBV5-1, the J gene TRBJ1-1; 9 bases are shared with TRBD1. The CDR3 covers 13 residues. The trim removed 6 bases at V and 4 bases at J, leaving 4 bases unmatched. The V gene's germline CDR1 is SGHRS and CDR2 YFSETQ. CDR3 in DNA: TGCGCCAGCACCCTGACAGGGGGCACTGAAGCTTTCTTT. It specifies CASTLTGGTEAFF. Filled out from reference TRBV5-1 and TRBJ1-1, the complete variable domain reads KAGVTQTPRYLIKTRGQQVTLSCSPISGHRSVSWYQQTPGQGLQFLFEYFSETQRNKGNFPGRFSGRQFSNSRSEMNVSTLELGDSALYLCASTLTGGTEAFFGQGTRLTVV.

Regarding this clone: The same CDR3 also results from other DNA sequences found in this sample. This chain links TRBV7-9 with TRBJ1-1; D ambiguous. This CDR3 is 13 amino acids long. V dropped 1 base and J dropped 4 bases, with 7 bases sitting between them. CDR1 and CDR2 from the germline V gene are SEHNR and FQNEAQ (reference sequence). In DNA form, the CDR3 reads TGTGCCAGCAGCTTAGAAGGAGTCACTGAAGCTTTCTTT. It is translated as CASSLEGVTEAFF.

This rearrangement joins TRBV5-1 to TRBJ2-2, with D maybe TRBD1 (5 bases). The germline V gene has CDR1 SGHRS and CDR2 YFSETQ. The CDR3 covers 16 residues. With 1 base removed from V and 1 base from J, the gap between germline ends came to 11 bases. In nucleotides, the CDR3 is TGCGCCAGCAGCTTGCTAGGACACCTGAACACCGGGGAGCTGTTTTTT. Protein: CASSLLGHLNTGELFF.

Note on this clone: The same CDR3 arises from other DNA sequences in this sample as well. The chain joins TRBV7-9 to TRBJ1-1, with D perhaps matching TRBD1 (6 bases). The germline gives CDR1 SEHNR, CDR2 FQNEAQ (reference sequence). Trimming left V 5 bases short and J 1 base short, with 11 bases between. CDR3 size: 14 residues. CDR3 DNA: TGTGCCAGCAGCCCACAGGGTCCGAACACTGAAGCTTTCTTT. Amino acid sequence: CASSPQGPNTEAFF. The full variable domain, rest sourced from reference TRBV7-9 and TRBJ1-1, is DTGVSQNPRHKITKRGQNVTFRCDPISEHNRLYWYRQTLGQGPEFLTYFQNEAQLEKSRLLSDRFSAERPKGSFSTLEIQRTEQGDSAMYLCASSPQGPNTEAFFGQGTRLTVV.

The V call is TRBV10-3, the J call TRBJ2-1, with 10 bases that match TRBD1. The ends lost 3 bases at V and 4 bases at J; junction bases unmatched: 6. CDR1 ENHRY and CDR2 SYGVKD come from the germline V gene. The CDR3 consists of 16 residues. The CDR3 protein is CAISDPGQGGYNEQFF. The CDR3 bases are TGTGCCATCAGTGACCCTGGACAGGGGGGATACAATGAGCAGTTCTTC.

The V call is TRBV2, the J call TRBJ1-5; 8 nucleotides match TRBD1. The CDR3 loop spans 15 amino acids. The trim removed 6 bases at V and 0 bases at J, leaving 4 bases unmatched. In germline, CDR1 is SNHLY, CDR2 FYNNEI. The CDR3 coding sequence is TGTGCCAGCAGCCCGACAGGGGATAGCAATCAGCCCCAGCATTTT. This gives the protein CASSPTGDSNQPQHF.

The J gene is TRBJ2-1, the V gene TRBV11-3; D gene uncertain. Per the germline V gene, CDR1 is SGHNT and CDR2 is YENEEA. V was pared by 0 bases and J by 5 bases, with 8 bases between. The CDR3 has 14 residues. CDR3 DNA sequence: TGTGCCAGCAGCTTAGACTCACCTGACAATGAGCAGTTCTTC. As protein: CASSLDSPDNEQFF.

The V gene is TRBV4-3, the J gene TRBJ1-5; the D is unclear. V lost 1 base and J lost 1, with 11 bases in between. Germline V gives CDR1 LGHNA, CDR2 YSLEER. The CDR3 runs to 16 residues. The DNA for the CDR3 is TGCGCCAGCAGCCAAGTGGTAGGCAGGAGCAATCAGCCCCAGCATTTT. Amino acid sequence: CASSQVVGRSNQPQHF.

The rearrangement links TRBV6-6 to TRBJ1-5; 8 nucleotides align to TRBD1. The J segment lost 4 bases and the V segment lost 0 bases, leaving 5 bases of the junction unmatched. The germline V gene has CDR1 MNHNY and CDR2 SVGAGI (reference sequence). The CDR3 contains 16 residues. This CDR3 is CASSYSLQGENQPQHF. The DNA for the CDR3 is TGTGCCAGCAGTTACTCGTTACAGGGGGAAAATCAGCCCCAGCATTTT.

The chain has TRBV28 and TRBJ2-1; a weak D match, TRBD1 (6 bases). Per the germline V gene, CDR1 is MDHEN and CDR2 is SYDVKM. The CDR3 runs 14 residues. Trimming took 5 bases from V and 8 from J, leaving 16 bases between them. As DNA, the CDR3 is TGTGCCAGCAGTCCCCAGGGGTCTCTCCATGAGCAGTTCTTC. Translation gives CASSPQGSLHEQFF.

To note about this clone: In the same sample, other DNA sequences code for this CDR3. J is TRBJ1-1 and V is TRBV5-1; a weak D match, TRBD1 (5 bases). V was pared by 0 bases and J by 4 bases, with 10 bases between. The CDR3 extends over 14 amino acids. The germline V gene has CDR1 SGHRS and CDR2 YFSETQ. The CDR3 sequence: CASSLAGTSTEAFF. CDR3 coding DNA: TGCGCCAGCAGCTTGGCCGGGACGAGCACTGAAGCTTTCTTT.

Details on this clone: Other nucleotide sequences in the sample specify the same CDR3. The chain carries TRBV5-1 and TRBJ1-5; a weak D match, TRBD1 (5 bases). V shed 0 bases and J shed 7 bases, with 11 bases lying between them. There are 14 residues in the CDR3. Germline CDR1 reads SGHRS; CDR2 reads YFSETQ. In DNA, the CDR3 is TGCGCCAGCAGCTTGGGGGGGGATGGACAGCCCCAGCATTTT. Translation gives CASSLGGDGQPQHF. Supplemented by reference TRBV5-1 and TRBJ1-5, the full variable domain reads KAGVTQTPRYLIKTRGQQVTLSCSPISGHRSVSWYQQTPGQGLQFLFEYFSETQRNKGNFPGRFSGRQFSNSRSEMNVSTLELGDSALYLCASSLGGDGQPQHFGDGTRLSIL.

The count of this clone is one. V usage is TRBV5-6 and J usage is TRBJ2-4, with D possibly TRBD2 on 5 matching bases. Germline V lookup: CDR1 SGHDT, CDR2 YYEEEE. The CDR3 totals 15 residues. Trimming removed 2 bases from V and 1 base from J, with 10 bases in between. The CDR3 DNA reads TGTGCCAGCAGCTTCGGGGATCTCGCCAAAAACATTCAGTACTTC. Translation: CASSFGDLAKNIQYF. Full variable domain (missing parts from reference TRBV5-6 and TRBJ2-4): DAGVTQSPTHLIKTRGQQVTLRCSPKSGHDTVSWYQQALGQGPQFIFQYYEEEERQRGNFPDRFSGHQFPNYSSELNVNALLLGDSALYLCASSFGDLAKNIQYFGAGTRLSVL.

This rearrangement joins TRBV28 to TRBJ1-1, with a weak D call TRBD1 (5 bases). The V and J ends lost 6 bases and 3 bases respectively, with 8 bases between them. Germline V gene sequence: CDR1 MDHEN, CDR2 SYDVKM. The length of the CDR3 is 12 residues. In nucleotides, the CDR3 is TGTGCCAGCAGGGACACCCACACTGAAGCTTTCTTT. This codes for CASRDTHTEAFF.

The chain combines TRBV4-1 with TRBJ1-5; TRBD1 is a possible D gene (6 bases). The CDR3 has 15 amino acids. Per germline, CDR1 MGHRA and CDR2 YSYEKL. V lost 1 base, J lost 4 bases, and 11 bases lay in between. The CDR3 DNA follows: TGCGCCAGCAGCCAAGTCGGACAGCCTAATCAGCCCCAGCATTTT. Translation: CASSQVGQPNQPQHF.

Here the CDR3 reads CASSLAVSFRTGIGYEQYF. The CDR3 region has the DNA TGTGCCAGCAGCTTGGCTGTTTCTTTTAGGACAGGGATAGGCTACGAGCAGTACTTC. The chain employs TRBV5-8 and TRBJ2-7; 8 bases line up with TRBD1. After removal of 0 bases from V and 3 bases from J, the junction contained 17 bases not matched to a gene. Germline-derived CDR1 and CDR2 are SGHTS and YDEGEE. This CDR3 is built from 19 residues. Combining the CDR3 with reference TRBV5-8 and TRBJ2-7 gives the whole variable domain EAGVTQSPTHLIKTRGQQATLRCSPISGHTSVYWYQQALGLGLQFLLWYDEGEERNRGNFPPRFSGRQFPNYSSELNVNALELEDSALYLCASSLAVSFRTGIGYEQYFGPGTRLTVT.

The gene calls are TRBV30 and TRBJ2-6; possibly TRBD2 for D (6 bases). This CDR3 contains 15 residues. Trimming cost V 3 bases and J 0 bases, with 9 bases left between them. Germline CDR1 and CDR2: GTSNPN and SVGIG (reference sequence). CDR3 DNA sequence: TGTGCCTGGAGACTCGGGAGCTCTGGGGCCAACGTCCTGACTTTC. This gives the protein CAWRLGSSGANVLTF.

The gene calls are TRBV7-9 and TRBJ2-2, with D unclear. The CDR3 sequence is 17 residues long. V lost 2 bases and J lost 1, with 14 bases in between. Germline V CDR1 and CDR2: SEHNR, FQNEAQ (reference sequence). CDR3 amino acids: CASSLLPPGLNTGELFF. The CDR3, as DNA: TGTGCCAGCAGCTTACTACCCCCTGGCTTGAACACCGGGGAGCTGTTTTTT.

On this clone: In the same sample, other DNA sequences code for this CDR3. The chain joins TRBV5-1 to TRBJ2-7, with D perhaps matching TRBD1 (5 bases). V was pared by 0 bases and J by 0 bases, with 10 bases between. Germline-derived CDR1 and CDR2 are SGHRS and YFSETQ. The CDR3 length is 15 residues. This chain's CDR3 is CASSLGPQGSYEQYF. The CDR3, as DNA: TGCGCCAGCAGCTTGGGGCCCCAGGGCTCCTACGAGCAGTACTTC.

This clone has just one count. V usage is TRBV29-1 and J usage is TRBJ2-1; D remains unclear. The CDR3 consists of 15 residues. The V and J ends lost 3 bases and 0 bases respectively, with 12 bases between them. Per germline, CDR1 SQVTM and CDR2 ANQGSEA. Here the CDR3 DNA reads TGCAGCGTTGACTCCCGAGCCCGCTCCTACAATGAGCAGTTCTTC. Translating gives CSVDSRARSYNEQFF.

The chain carries TRBV6-4 and TRBJ2-3; tentatively, D is TRBD2 (9 bases). Germline V CDR1 and CDR2: MRHNA, SNTAGT. The CDR3 is 16 residues long. Trimming stripped 5 bases from V and 2 bases from J, with 17 bases between. Here the CDR3 reads CASSPSGTGITDTQYF. CDR3 nucleotide sequence: TGTGCCAGCAGTCCTAGCGGGACAGGCATCACAGATACGCAGTATTTT.

In this sample, this clone turned up once. The chain recombines TRBV27 with TRBJ1-3, with D perhaps matching TRBD1 (5 bases). V was clipped by 0 bases and J by 4 bases, with 13 bases between them. Germline V gives CDR1 MNHEY, CDR2 SMNVEV (reference sequence). This CDR3 is built from 16 residues. The CDR3 sequence: CASSLSWQGGGNTIYF. In DNA, the CDR3 is TGTGCCAGCAGTTTATCGTGGCAGGGTGGCGGAAACACCATATATTTT.

The V call is TRBV7-9, the J call TRBJ1-1, with a tentative D call TRBD1 (6 bases). The CDR3 consists of 14 residues. Trimming removed 3 bases at V and 1 base at J, with 9 bases between. Germline V gives CDR1 SEHNR, CDR2 FQNEAQ (reference sequence). For the CDR3, the DNA is TGTGCCAGCAGCTTGGGACAACGGAACACTGAAGCTTTCTTT. This gives the protein CASSLGQRNTEAFF.

The gene calls are TRBV6-6 and TRBJ2-5; 7 bases agree with TRBD2. The ends lost 6 bases at V and 2 bases at J; junction bases unmatched: 12. The germline V gene has CDR1 MNHNY and CDR2 SVGAGI (reference sequence). CDR3 length: 16 amino acids. Written as DNA, the CDR3 is TGTGCCAGCAGAAACGGGGGGACCGCCGCGCAAGAGACCCAGTACTTC. Translation: CASRNGGTAAQETQYF.

The gene calls are TRBV15 and TRBJ2-1; 13 bases align to TRBD2. Per germline, CDR1 LNHNV and CDR2 YYDKDF (reference sequence). The CDR3 has 17 amino acids. V lost 0 bases to trimming and J lost 6 bases; unmatched junction nucleotides: 5. The CDR3 nucleotides read TGTGCCACCAGCAGAGATCGGGGACTAGCGGGGTCCAATGAGCAGTTCTTC. Translation: CATSRDRGLAGSNEQFF. Full variable domain (missing parts from reference TRBV15 and TRBJ2-1): DAMVIQNPRYQVTQFGKPVTLSCSQTLNHNVMYWYQQKSSQAPKLLFHYYDKDFNNEADTPDNFQSRRPNTSFCFLDIRSPGLGDTAMYLCATSRDRGLAGSNEQFFGPGTRLTVL.

The CDR3 loop reads CASSWDRGRETQYF. The CDR3 DNA reads TGTGCCAGCAGCTGGGACAGGGGGCGGGAGACCCAGTACTTC. The chain has TRBV11-2 and TRBJ2-5; 12 positions agree with TRBD1. Losses at the gene ends were 4 bases for V and 5 bases for J; bases not matched to a gene: 2. The CDR3 loop spans 14 amino acids. Per germline, CDR1 SGHAT and CDR2 FQNNGV.

J is TRBJ1-5 and V is TRBV7-8; perhaps TRBD1 as D (6 bases). This CDR3 has 16 amino acids. Trimming stripped 3 bases from V and 0 bases from J, with 12 bases between. CDR1 and CDR2 (germline): SGHVS, FQNEAQ. CDR3 protein: CASSFLGGPSNQPQHF. The CDR3 DNA is TGTGCCAGCAGCTTTTTGGGGGGGCCTAGCAATCAGCCCCAGCATTTT. Together with reference TRBV7-8 and TRBJ1-5, the CDR3 gives the full variable domain: GAGVSQSPRYKVAKRGQDVALRCDPISGHVSLFWYQQALGQGPEFLTYFQNEAQLDKSGLPSDRFFAERPEGSVSTLKIQRTQQEDSAVYLCASSFLGGPSNQPQHFGDGTRLSIL.